The 27 T cell receptor beta chains below were found in one sample sequenced in a study of shared T cell receptors in the human thymus. Here immunoSEQ multiplex PCR was the method, and the copy in TCRdb shows in-frame clones only, minus some. The sample shows more than 550,000 clones, 87% of them seen only once. This sample was shared with a second study, whose subject was human thymus T cells.

The sample comprised thymocytes. The receptors derive from a boy in the first two years of life with a congenital heart defect.

This clone was recorded only once. This chain links TRBV28 with TRBJ1-5; D is uncertain. The length of the CDR3 is 12 residues. The germline V and J ends were trimmed by 4 bases and 7 bases, with 8 bases remaining between them. In germline, CDR1 is MDHEN, CDR2 SYDVKM. CDR3 bases: TGTGCCAGCAGTTCACATAGCCAGCCCCAGCATTTT. Its protein is CASSSHSQPQHF.

The chain has TRBV14 and TRBJ2-7; TRBD2 matches 12 bases. CDR1 is SGHDN, CDR2 FVKESK, per germline. The CDR3 totals 21 residues. Trimming at V came to 2 bases and at J to 2 bases, leaving 19 bases not matched to a gene. The CDR3 coding sequence is TGTGCCAGCAGCCAAAAACAGACACCCACCTACCTAGCGGGAGGGCCCTACGAGCAGTACTTC. Translation gives CASSQKQTPTYLAGGPYEQYF.

The chain recombines TRBV29-1 with TRBJ2-1; TRBD2 matches at 11 bases. The V gene's germline CDR1 is SQVTM and CDR2 ANQGSEA. The CDR3 totals 16 residues. V shed 2 bases and J 3 bases; nucleotides not matched to a gene: 6. CDR3 sequence (DNA): TGCAGCGTTGAAAACGGGACTAGCGGTTACTACAATGAGCAGTTCTTC. This sequence encodes CSVENGTSGYYNEQFF.

V and J are TRBV10-3 and TRBJ1-1, with 7 bases aligning to TRBD1. V trimming: 0 bases; J trimming: 6 bases; junction bases outside the gene matches: 4. Germline assignment: CDR1 ENHRY and CDR2 SYGVKD. The CDR3 spans 14 residues. CDR3 DNA sequence: TGTGCCATCAGTGAGTCGGGGCAGGGGGCTGAAGCTTTCTTT. Translation: CAISESGQGAEAFF.

Here the CDR3 DNA reads TGTGCCAGCAGCTTAGCCGTCCGGGACAGGGGTGGCGATGGCTACACCTTC. This gives the protein CASSLAVRDRGGDGYTF. The chain carries TRBV7-8 and TRBJ1-2; 10 nucleotides agree with TRBD1. V was clipped by 0 bases and J by 6 bases; unmatched bases: 10. The CDR3 consists of 17 residues. Germline V CDR1 and CDR2: SGHVS, FQNEAQ. Filled out from reference TRBV7-8 and TRBJ1-2, the complete variable domain reads GAGVSQSPRYKVAKRGQDVALRCDPISGHVSLFWYQQALGQGPEFLTYFQNEAQLDKSGLPSDRFFAERPEGSVSTLKIQRTQQEDSAVYLCASSLAVRDRGGDGYTFGSGTRLTVV.

DNA of the CDR3: TGCGCCAGCAGCCAAGAAATCCGGGACAGGGACATTAGCAATCAGCCCCAGCATTTT. This gives the protein CASSQEIRDRDISNQPQHF. V gene TRBV4-3 combines with J gene TRBJ1-5, with 9 bases that match TRBD1. The germline V gene has CDR1 LGHNA and CDR2 YSLEER. The CDR3 contains 19 residues. Trimming cost V 0 bases and J 0 bases; bases outside gene matches: 9.

This rearrangement joins TRBV10-3 to TRBJ1-1; 10 bases align to TRBD1. V lost 6 bases to trimming and J lost 6 bases; unmatched junction nucleotides: 13. Germline V lookup: CDR1 ENHRY, CDR2 SYGVKD. The CDR3 loop spans 16 amino acids. This chain's CDR3 is CAISREGQGKKAEAFF. The CDR3 nucleotides read TGTGCCATCAGCCGAGAGGGACAGGGGAAGAAAGCTGAAGCTTTCTTT.

The V and J genes are TRBV6-1 and TRBJ2-1, with 12 bases identical to TRBD2. Per germline, CDR1 MNHNS and CDR2 SASEGT. CDR3 length equals 15 residues. Trimming took 6 bases from V and 4 from J; bases not matched to a gene: 4. The CDR3 region has the DNA TGTGCCAGCAGACTGGGACTAGCGGGTTACAATGAGCAGTTCTTC. This sequence encodes CASRLGLAGYNEQFF.

This sequence joins TRBV19 and TRBJ2-3; 7 bases are a match to TRBD1. V was pared by 4 bases and J by 2 bases, with 3 bases of the junction left unmatched. The CDR3 runs 14 residues. The germline V gene encodes CDR1 LNHDA and CDR2 SQIVND (reference sequence). The CDR3 is CASSTTGSTDTQYF. CDR3 sequence (DNA): TGTGCCAGTAGTACGACAGGGTCCACAGATACGCAGTATTTT. The full variable domain, rest sourced from reference TRBV19 and TRBJ2-3, is DGGITQSPKYLFRKEGQNVTLSCEQNLNHDAMYWYRQDPGQGLRLIYYSQIVNDFQKGDIAEGYSVSREKKESFPLTVTSAQKNPTAFYLCASSTTGSTDTQYFGPGTRLTVL.

This chain links TRBV9 with TRBJ2-1; D is unclear. This CDR3 region has 12 residues. The germline CDR1 and CDR2 sequences are SGDLS and YYNGEE. Trimming removed 4 bases at V and 7 bases at J, with 9 bases between. Here the CDR3 DNA reads TGTGCCAGCAGCCCCAGAAGAAATGAGCAGTTCTTC. Amino acids: CASSPRRNEQFF.

The V and J genes are TRBV4-1 and TRBJ1-5, with D tentatively TRBD1 (5 bases). The ends were cut back, 0 bases at V and 5 bases at J, with 14 bases in the middle. The CDR3 consists of 16 residues. The germline CDR1 and CDR2 sequences are MGHRA and YSYEKL. In nucleotides, the CDR3 is TGCGCCAGCAGCCAAGAGTGGGCAGGGTGGGATCAGCCCCAGCATTTT. Translated: CASSQEWAGWDQPQHF.

About this clone: This sample also contains other DNA sequences that code for the same CDR3. The chain links TRBV5-4 to TRBJ2-7; D perhaps matches TRBD1 (6 bases). From germline, CDR1 is SGHNT and CDR2 YYREEE (reference sequence). Trimming pared 4 bases from V and 4 bases from J, leaving 12 bases between. The CDR3 runs to 13 residues. Here the CDR3 DNA reads TGTGCCAGCAGCCTACAGGGATTATACGAGCAGTACTTC. Protein: CASSLQGLYEQYF.

J is TRBJ2-2 and V is TRBV7-2; 7 bases are a match to TRBD2. There are 18 residues in the CDR3. Germline V CDR1 and CDR2: SGHTA, FQGNSA. Trimming removed 1 base from V and 0 bases from J; junction bases left unmatched: 8. DNA for the CDR3: TGTGCCAGCAGCTTAGAGGTGGGAGGGGACGCGAACACCGGGGAGCTGTTTTTT. It translates to CASSLEVGGDANTGELFF.

The rearrangement uses TRBV7-9 and TRBJ2-2, with 12 bases lining up with TRBD2. The CDR3 extends over 18 amino acids. Looked up from germline, CDR1 is SEHNR and CDR2 is FQNEAQ (reference sequence). V lost 5 bases and J lost 0; bases outside the gene matches: 7. The CDR3 region has the DNA TGTGCCAGCAGCGGGACTAGCGGGCCCCTAACGAACACCGGGGAGCTGTTTTTT. Amino acid sequence: CASSGTSGPLTNTGELFF.

The genes are TRBV4-1 and TRBJ2-2; 9 bases are a match to TRBD2. CDR1 MGHRA and CDR2 YSYEKL come from the germline V gene. The CDR3 consists of 18 residues. V shed 5 bases, J shed 1 base, and the junction held 11 bases outside the gene matches. The CDR3 DNA sequence: TGCGCCAGCAGCGAAACGGGGGCTAGCGGGAAGAACACCGGGGAGCTGTTTTTT. Amino acids: CASSETGASGKNTGELFF.

This chain uses TRBV27 with TRBJ1-1; 8 bases agree with TRBD1. The germline CDR1 and CDR2 sequences are MNHEY and SMNVEV (reference sequence). The CDR3 is made up of 16 amino acids. After removal of 4 bases from V and 5 bases from J, the junction contained 12 bases not matched to a gene. DNA of the CDR3: TGTGCCAGCAGTTCATTCACCCAGGGGGCGCTGACTGAAGCTTTCTTT. Protein: CASSSFTQGALTEAFF.

This chain links TRBV27 with TRBJ2-7, with 9 positions matching TRBD2. Unmatched junction bases numbered 7, after V lost 8 bases and J lost 2 bases. This CDR3 spans 14 amino acids. Germline-derived CDR1 and CDR2 are MNHEY and SMNVEV (reference sequence). The CDR3 here is CASGLAGGTYEQYF. DNA of the CDR3: TGTGCCAGCGGGCTGGCGGGAGGGACCTACGAGCAGTACTTC.

The V and J genes are TRBV7-6 and TRBJ2-7; 11 bases fit TRBD1. The CDR3 extends over 19 amino acids. Trimming removed 7 bases from V and 4 bases from J; junction bases left unmatched: 21. Germline V gives CDR1 SGHVS, CDR2 FNYEAQ. Here the CDR3 DNA reads TGTGCCAGCACCGTCCTCAGGACAGGGGGCATCTCATTGGGATACGAGCAGTACTTC. It is translated as CASTVLRTGGISLGYEQYF.

With respect to this clone: Relative to the germline gene, one junction end is altered; a read error may explain this. The CDR3 coding sequence is TGTGCCAGCTCCCCACGGACAGGCTACACAGATACGCAGTATTTT. Its translation: CASSPRTGYTDTQYF. The chain carries TRBV18 and TRBJ2-3; TRBD1 matches at 7 bases. This CDR3 has 15 residues. Germline loops: CDR1 KGHSH, CDR2 LQKENI.

The V and J genes are TRBV2 and TRBJ2-7; 11 nucleotides align to TRBD1. With V trimmed by 3 bases and J by 6 bases, 4 bases remained unmatched. The CDR3 has 14 amino acids. The germline gives CDR1 SNHLY, CDR2 FYNNEI. The CDR3 sequence: CASSDGTGGSEQYF. CDR3 nucleotides: TGTGCCAGCAGTGACGGGACAGGGGGTAGCGAGCAGTACTTC. The full variable domain, in which reference TRBV2 and TRBJ2-7 provide the parts outside the CDR3, is EPEVTQTPSHQVTQMGQEVILRCVPISNHLYFYWYRQILGQKVEFLVSFYNNEISEKSEIFDDQFSVERPDGSNFTLKIRSTKLEDSAMYFCASSDGTGGSEQYFGPGTRLTVT.

This chain joins TRBV19 and TRBJ1-5; no clear D gene. V shed 0 bases and J shed 3 bases, with 18 bases lying between them. CDR1 LNHDA and CDR2 SQIVND come from the germline V gene (reference sequence). The CDR3 length is 18 residues. The CDR3, as DNA: TGTGCCAGTAGTATAGACGCCCAAGCTACCGGTATCAATCAGCCCCAGCATTTT. Its protein is CASSIDAQATGINQPQHF.

The chain links TRBV19 to TRBJ2-7; perhaps TRBD1 as D (6 bases). Germline V CDR1 and CDR2: LNHDA, SQIVND (reference sequence). The CDR3 contains 13 residues. The germline V and J ends were trimmed by 6 bases and 2 bases, with 11 bases remaining between them. CDR3 residues: CASRQGITYEQYF. CDR3 DNA: TGTGCCAGTAGACAGGGAATCACCTACGAGCAGTACTTC.

CDR3 coding DNA: TGCGCCAGCAGCTTGCAACACAAACCCCCGTACGAGCAGTACTTC. It translates to CASSLQHKPPYEQYF. This chain joins TRBV5-1 and TRBJ2-7, with D uncertain. Germline V gene data show CDR1 as SGHRS and CDR2 as YFSETQ. V dropped 1 base and J dropped 4 bases, with 15 bases sitting between them. The CDR3 covers 15 residues.

The rearrangement uses TRBV5-4 and TRBJ2-5, with D tentatively TRBD2 (5 bases). V lost 6 bases and J lost 2, with 17 bases in between. This CDR3 is built from 15 residues. Germline V CDR1 and CDR2: SGHNT, YYREEE (reference sequence). Here the CDR3 reads CASNGDTRSQETQYF. CDR3 sequence (DNA): TGTGCCAGCAATGGGGATACTAGGTCGCAAGAGACCCAGTACTTC.

This clone was recorded a few times. V gene TRBV14 combines with J gene TRBJ1-3; D is unclear. The germline V gene encodes CDR1 SGHDN and CDR2 FVKESK. The germline V and J ends were trimmed by 3 bases and 0 bases, with 6 bases remaining between them. The length of the CDR3 is 14 residues. CDR3 protein: CASSHSISGNTIYF. CDR3 nucleotide sequence: TGTGCCAGCAGCCATAGTATCTCTGGAAACACCATATATTTT.

The rearrangement links TRBV18 to TRBJ2-1; 12 nucleotides align to TRBD2. The CDR3 consists of 19 residues. V lost 3 bases and J lost 6; bases outside the gene matches: 15. Germline V CDR1 and CDR2: KGHSH, LQKENI. The CDR3 protein is CASSPLQGQLAGGTNEQFF. DNA for the CDR3: TGTGCCAGCTCACCCTTACAGGGTCAACTAGCGGGAGGCACCAATGAGCAGTTCTTC. The full variable domain, rest sourced from reference TRBV18 and TRBJ2-1, is NAGVMQNPRHLVRRRGQEARLRCSPMKGHSHVYWYRQLPEEGLKFMVYLQKENIIDESGMPKERFSAEFPKEGPSILRIQQVVRGDSAAYFCASSPLQGQLAGGTNEQFFGPGTRLTVL.

This sequence joins TRBV30 and TRBJ1-2, with D possibly TRBD1 on 5 matching bases. This CDR3 comprises 16 residues. The germline CDR1 and CDR2 sequences are GTSNPN and SVGIG (reference sequence). Trimming took off 5 bases at V and 2 bases at J, with 21 bases between the two ends. CDR3 residues: CAWAFQGIVKNYGYTF. The CDR3 coding sequence is TGTGCCTGGGCCTTCCAGGGTATAGTTAAGAACTATGGCTACACCTTC.